One and the same sample provided the 9 T cell receptor beta chains below, sequenced in a study of cytomegalovirus exposure and HLA in healthy donors. The PCR contained 60 Vbeta and 13 Jbeta primers. Measured with immunoSEQ multiplex PCR; TCRdb has only the in-frame clones, and not every one. The sample consists of some 150,000 clones, approximately 77% of them appearing once. The sequenced sample consisted of PBMCs. The receptor set was obtained from a woman in her forties or fifties in good health and CMV-seronegative.

V usage is TRBV18 and J usage is TRBJ2-2; TRBD1 matches at 9 bases. The CDR3 has 14 residues. The V gene end was trimmed by 3 bases and the J gene end by 6 bases; junction bases not matched to a gene: 2. In germline, CDR1 is KGHSH, CDR2 LQKENI. The CDR3 nucleotides read TGTGCCAGCTCACCGACAGGGGGATCCGGGGAGCTGTTTTTT. As protein: CASSPTGGSGELFF.

This clone was recorded only once. The chain is built from TRBV7-6 and TRBJ2-1; D call uncertain. Trimming removed 0 bases from V and 4 bases from J, with 10 bases in between. CDR1 and CDR2 (germline): SGHVS, FNYEAQ. The CDR3 runs 15 residues. The CDR3 is CASSLAHGEYNEQFF. The DNA for the CDR3 is TGTGCCAGCAGCTTAGCACACGGAGAATACAATGAGCAGTTCTTC.

In this sample, this clone turned up a few times. The J gene is TRBJ1-1, the V gene TRBV27; D possibly corresponds to TRBD1 (5 bases). Germline loops: CDR1 MNHEY, CDR2 SMNVEV (reference sequence). Between the trimmed V and J ends, which lost 6 bases and 1 base, there was a span of 12 bases. The CDR3 covers 14 residues. The CDR3 nucleotides read TGTGCCAGCAGCCCCGCGGGGGGGAACACTGAAGCTTTCTTT. Encoded protein: CASSPAGGNTEAFF.

This clone has a single count. The genes are TRBV11-2 and TRBJ1-3; the D is unclear. V lost 1 base and J 2 bases, leaving 9 bases between the germline ends. The CDR3 covers 15 residues. Germline CDR1 and CDR2: SGHAT and FQNNGV. In nucleotides, the CDR3 is TGTGCCAGCAGCTTAGGTCCGGTCCCTGGAAACACCATATATTTT. It codes for CASSLGPVPGNTIYF.

The chain combines TRBV19 with TRBJ1-1, with D maybe TRBD1 (5 bases). The ends were cut back, 2 bases at V and 6 bases at J, with 13 bases in the middle. There are 14 residues in the CDR3. Germline V gene data show CDR1 as LNHDA and CDR2 as SQIVND (reference sequence). The CDR3 spells CASSIRGSQAEAFF. The CDR3 region has the DNA TGTGCCAGTAGTATAAGGGGCAGCCAAGCTGAAGCTTTCTTT.

The chain recombines TRBV4-1 with TRBJ2-1; 7 positions agree with TRBD2. V shed 1 base and J 3 bases; nucleotides not matched to a gene: 6. This CDR3 has 16 amino acids. Germline V lookup: CDR1 MGHRA, CDR2 YSYEKL. CDR3 DNA sequence: TGCGCCAGCAGCCAAGGTTGGGGGGAGGGCTACAATGAGCAGTTCTTC. Its translation is CASSQGWGEGYNEQFF.

The chain has TRBV2 and TRBJ1-5; no definite D call. The germline V gene has CDR1 SNHLY and CDR2 FYNNEI. CDR3 length: 15 amino acids. Trimming removed 2 bases from V and 3 bases from J, with 11 bases in between. The CDR3 loop is CASSENSRTNQPQHF. In DNA form, the CDR3 reads TGTGCCAGCAGTGAAAACAGCAGAACCAATCAGCCCCAGCATTTT.

The J gene is TRBJ2-7, the V gene TRBV5-4; 9 bases fit TRBD2. Looked up from germline, CDR1 is SGHNT and CDR2 is YYREEE (reference sequence). This CDR3 is built from 16 residues. Unmatched junction bases numbered 6, after V lost 2 bases and J lost 0 bases. CDR3 sequence reads: CASSFLDSGSSYEQYF. The CDR3 region has the DNA TGTGCCAGCAGCTTCCTGGATAGCGGGAGCTCCTACGAGCAGTACTTC.

The V gene is TRBV19, the J gene TRBJ1-2, with a weak D call TRBD1 (5 bases). Trimming removed 3 bases at V and 5 bases at J, with 7 bases between. The CDR3 is 12 residues long. Germline CDR1 is LNHDA and CDR2 is SQIVND (reference sequence). CDR3 residues: CASSIRQYGYTF. The DNA of the CDR3 is TGTGCCAGTAGTATCAGACAGTATGGCTACACCTTC.